The entry below gives a single T cell receptor beta chain sequence along with its context. The antigen is unknown. TCRdb ran MiXCR on the RACE reads and lists one entry per CDR3 protein. The sample has about 82,000 distinct CDR3 sequences, 8% to 13% seen once; the top ten hold roughly 5%. The data stem from a study of human T cells and chemical hapten exposure. Study summary: Doses of diphenylcyclopropenone went to the patients' scalps weekly throughout the approximately 22-week study.

The sample's time point: patch test 2, 6 weeks after DPC sensitization. This sample's treatment: therapeutic diphenylcyclopropenone sensitization with weekly scalp DPC. Findings and limits, study-wide: There was no change with DPC sensitization in TCRs above 1 in 1000 frequency.

This clonotype was sampled from a woman between 45 and 60 years old with alopecia areata. Some clones in this sample may be carry-over from other donors' samples. The sequenced sample was whole blood, obtained in connection with sensitization to the hapten diphenylcyclopropenone (DPC).

CDR3 residues: CSVALTGTETQYF. DNA of the CDR3: TGCAGCGTTGCGTTGACCGGGACGGAGACCCAGTACTTC. This chain joins TRBV29-1 and TRBJ2-5; the D call may be TRBD1 or TRBD2 (5 bases each). Germline V gene lookup returns CDR1 SQVTM and CDR2 ANQGSEA. V lost 4 bases to trimming and J lost 5 bases, with 14 bases between them. The CDR3 is 13 residues long.